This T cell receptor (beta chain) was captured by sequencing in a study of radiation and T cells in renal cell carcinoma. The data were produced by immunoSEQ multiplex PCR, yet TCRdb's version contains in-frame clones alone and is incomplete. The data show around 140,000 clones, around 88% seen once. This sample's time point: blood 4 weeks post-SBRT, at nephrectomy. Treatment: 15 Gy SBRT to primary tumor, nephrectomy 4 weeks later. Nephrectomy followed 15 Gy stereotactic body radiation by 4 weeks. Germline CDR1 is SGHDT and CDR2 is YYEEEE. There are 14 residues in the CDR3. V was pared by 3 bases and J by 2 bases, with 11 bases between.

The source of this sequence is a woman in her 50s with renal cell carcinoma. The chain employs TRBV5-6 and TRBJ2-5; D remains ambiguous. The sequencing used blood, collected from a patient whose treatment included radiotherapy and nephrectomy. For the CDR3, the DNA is TGTGCCAGCAGCTATAAGAACGGACAAGAGACCCAGTACTTC. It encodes CASSYKNGQETQYF.